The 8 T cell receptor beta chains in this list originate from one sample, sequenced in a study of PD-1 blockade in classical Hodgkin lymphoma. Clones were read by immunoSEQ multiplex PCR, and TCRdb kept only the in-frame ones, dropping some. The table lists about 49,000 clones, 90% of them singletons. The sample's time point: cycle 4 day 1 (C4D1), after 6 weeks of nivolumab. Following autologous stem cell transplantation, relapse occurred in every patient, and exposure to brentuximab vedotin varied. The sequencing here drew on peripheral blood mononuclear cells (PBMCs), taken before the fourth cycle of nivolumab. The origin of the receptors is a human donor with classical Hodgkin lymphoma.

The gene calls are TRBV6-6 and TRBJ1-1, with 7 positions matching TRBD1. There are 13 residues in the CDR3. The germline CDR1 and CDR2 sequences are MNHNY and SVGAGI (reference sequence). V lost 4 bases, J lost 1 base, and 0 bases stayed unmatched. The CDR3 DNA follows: TGTGCCAGCAGTTGGGACAGGAACACTGAAGCTTTCTTT. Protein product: CASSWDRNTEAFF.

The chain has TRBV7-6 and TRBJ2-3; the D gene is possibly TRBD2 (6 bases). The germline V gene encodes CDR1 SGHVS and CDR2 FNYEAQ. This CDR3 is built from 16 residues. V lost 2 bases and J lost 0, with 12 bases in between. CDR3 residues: CASSLFSGTSTDTQYF. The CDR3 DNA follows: TGTGCCAGCAGCTTATTCTCCGGGACTAGCACAGATACGCAGTATTTT.

CDR3 region: CASSYSPGVRGETQYF. The CDR3 nucleotides are TGTGCCAGCAGTTACTCGCCGGGGGTGCGTGGAGAGACCCAGTACTTC. The V gene is TRBV6-5, the J gene TRBJ2-5, with D perhaps matching TRBD2 (6 bases). Trimming pared 0 bases from V and 4 bases from J, leaving 15 bases between. The CDR3 has 16 residues. Germline CDR1 and CDR2: MNHEY and SVGAGI.

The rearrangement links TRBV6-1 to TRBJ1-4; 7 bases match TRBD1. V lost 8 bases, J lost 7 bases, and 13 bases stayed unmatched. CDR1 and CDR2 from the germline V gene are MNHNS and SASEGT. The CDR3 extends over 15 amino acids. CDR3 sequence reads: CASATRGFVGEKLFF. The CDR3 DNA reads TGTGCCAGCGCTACCAGGGGGTTTGTGGGTGAAAAACTGTTTTTT.

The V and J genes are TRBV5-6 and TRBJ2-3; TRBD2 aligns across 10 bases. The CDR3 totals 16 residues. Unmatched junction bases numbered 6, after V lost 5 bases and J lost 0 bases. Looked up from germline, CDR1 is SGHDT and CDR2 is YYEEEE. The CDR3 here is CASSPSGLASTDTQYF. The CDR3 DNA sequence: TGTGCCAGCAGTCCCTCGGGACTAGCGAGCACAGATACGCAGTATTTT.

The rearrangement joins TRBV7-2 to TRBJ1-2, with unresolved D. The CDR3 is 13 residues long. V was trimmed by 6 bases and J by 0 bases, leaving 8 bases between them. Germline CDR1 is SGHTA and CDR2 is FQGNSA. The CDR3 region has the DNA TGTGCCAGCAGTCCCGTAGCTAACTATGGCTACACCTTC. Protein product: CASSPVANYGYTF.

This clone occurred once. The CDR3 spells CASSYAGPHNEQFF. CDR3 coding DNA: TGTGCCAGCAGTTATGCGGGTCCCCACAATGAGCAGTTCTTC. The V and J genes are TRBV6-5 and TRBJ2-1, with TRBD2 as a possible D gene (5 bases). V was shortened by 3 bases and J by 5 bases, with 11 bases between the two germline ends. This CDR3 has 14 amino acids. The germline V gene has CDR1 MNHEY and CDR2 SVGAGI.

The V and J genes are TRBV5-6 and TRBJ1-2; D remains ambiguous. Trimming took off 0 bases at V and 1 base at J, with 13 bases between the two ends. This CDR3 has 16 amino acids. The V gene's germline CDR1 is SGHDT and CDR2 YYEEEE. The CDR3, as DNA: TGTGCCAGCAGCTTGGGCGGCATCAAGTATAACTATGGCTACACCTTC. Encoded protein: CASSLGGIKYNYGYTF.